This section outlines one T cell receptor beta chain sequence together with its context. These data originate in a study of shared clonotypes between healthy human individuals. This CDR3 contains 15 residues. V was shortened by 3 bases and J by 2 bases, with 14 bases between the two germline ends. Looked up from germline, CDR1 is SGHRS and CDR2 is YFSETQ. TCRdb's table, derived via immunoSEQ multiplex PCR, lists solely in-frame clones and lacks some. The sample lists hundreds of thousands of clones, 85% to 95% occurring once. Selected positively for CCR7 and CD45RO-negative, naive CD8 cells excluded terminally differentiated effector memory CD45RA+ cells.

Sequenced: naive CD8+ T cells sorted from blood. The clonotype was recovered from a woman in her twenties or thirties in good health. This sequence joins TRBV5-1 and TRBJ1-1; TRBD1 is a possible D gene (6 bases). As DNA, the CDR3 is TGCGCCAGCAGCTCCTTACAGGGTCAAAACACTGAAGCTTTCTTT. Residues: CASSSLQGQNTEAFF. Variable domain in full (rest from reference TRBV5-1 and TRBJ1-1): KAGVTQTPRYLIKTRGQQVTLSCSPISGHRSVSWYQQTPGQGLQFLFEYFSETQRNKGNFPGRFSGRQFSNSRSEMNVSTLELGDSALYLCASSSLQGQNTEAFFGQGTRLTVV.